This T cell receptor beta chain is from a study of T cell responses to AZD1222 COVID-19 vaccine. Broader study findings: Vaccine-associated CD4 TCRs spanned spike, dominant at 160-218 and 743-854. In all cases, repertoires were sampled only after the peak T cell response. Increased Spike-specific TCR breadth and depth were observed after two AZD1222 doses.

Second-dose recipients at about 4 or about 12 weeks were treated as one pooled group. Germline CDR1 reads SGHVS; CDR2 reads FQNEAQ. V lost 2 bases and J lost 8; bases outside the gene matches: 7. This CDR3 is 15 amino acids long. Libraries were prepared by immunoSEQ multiplex PCR; TCRdb keeps only in-frame clonotypes and omits some of them. The table includes fewer than 150,000 clones, approximately 94% detected once. This clone was counted once. Its antigen is as yet unknown. V gene TRBV7-8 combines with J gene TRBJ1-2; TRBD1 matches 11 bases. This TCR came from an adult who received the AZD1222 COVID-19 vaccine. Sample: peripheral blood, taken 28 days after the second AZD1222 dose. The CDR3 protein is CASSLLGQGAFGYTF. The CDR3 DNA sequence: TGTGCCAGCAGCTTATTAGGACAGGGGGCGTTCGGCTACACCTTC.